Each of the 18 T cell receptor beta chains below was sequenced from the same sample in a study of technical replicates of blood from a handful of donors. The repertoire was sequenced with immunoSEQ multiplex PCR; TCRdb's copy has only in-frame clones and lacks some. This table holds roughly 100,000 clones, over 90% found once. The sample was T cells isolated from PBMCs. The receptors originated from a human donor in good health.

This chain joins TRBV5-1 and TRBJ2-7; 8 bases align to TRBD2. CDR3 length: 16 residues. CDR1 SGHRS and CDR2 YFSETQ come from the germline V gene. Trimming took 2 bases from V and 4 from J; bases not matched to a gene: 11. The DNA for the CDR3 is TGCGCCAGCAGCTTAGGAATTGGGACTAGTGATTACGAGCAGTACTTC. This sequence encodes CASSLGIGTSDYEQYF.

CDR3 sequence reads: CASSRQGHGYTF. The CDR3 bases are TGTGCCAGCAGTAGACAGGGTCATGGCTACACCTTC. This chain uses TRBV25-1 with TRBJ1-2, with 7 bases aligning to TRBD1. In germline, CDR1 is MGHDK, CDR2 SYGVNS. The CDR3 is 12 residues long. V shed 5 bases and J 6 bases; nucleotides not matched to a gene: 3.

J is TRBJ1-1 and V is TRBV18; tentatively, D is TRBD1 (5 bases). This CDR3 spans 14 amino acids. From germline, CDR1 is KGHSH and CDR2 LQKENI. V dropped 5 bases and J dropped 1 base, with 11 bases sitting between them. The DNA of the CDR3 is TGTGCCAGCTCAGTGGGGGGGACGAACACTGAAGCTTTCTTT. Translated: CASSVGGTNTEAFF.

The rearrangement links TRBV7-2 to TRBJ2-5, with a possible D match to TRBD2 (5 bases). Trimming cost V 1 base and J 10 bases, with 16 bases left between them. This CDR3 is built from 14 residues. Germline CDR1 reads SGHTA; CDR2 reads FQGNSA. This CDR3 is CASSLVEGGPFQYF. CDR3 in DNA: TGTGCCAGCAGCTTAGTAGAAGGAGGACCCTTCCAGTACTTC. Using reference TRBV7-2 and TRBJ2-5 for the parts outside the CDR3, the full variable domain is GAGVSQSPSNKVTEKGKDVELRCDPISGHTALYWYRQSLGQGLEFLIYFQGNSAPDKSGLPSDRFSAERTGGSVSTLTIQRTQQEDSAVYLCASSLVEGGPFQYFGPGTRLLVL.

The chain recombines TRBV9 with TRBJ1-1; D gene uncertain. Germline V lookup: CDR1 SGDLS, CDR2 YYNGEE. The length of the CDR3 is 13 residues. V dropped 0 bases and J dropped 3 bases, with 6 bases sitting between them. CDR3 in amino acids: CASSVVEDTEAFF. CDR3 nucleotides: TGTGCCAGCAGCGTAGTTGAGGACACTGAAGCTTTCTTT.

The genes are TRBV19 and TRBJ1-1, with a tentative D call TRBD1 (5 bases). Per germline, CDR1 LNHDA and CDR2 SQIVND (reference sequence). With 3 bases removed from V and 5 bases from J, the gap between germline ends came to 10 bases. The CDR3 consists of 13 residues. CDR3 protein: CASSIQGTTEAFF. The CDR3 DNA is TGTGCCAGTAGTATTCAGGGAACTACTGAAGCTTTCTTT.

The chain links TRBV4-3 to TRBJ1-3; TRBD1 matches at 7 bases. The CDR3 length is 16 residues. The germline V gene encodes CDR1 LGHNA and CDR2 YSLEER. Trimming cost V 1 base and J 0 bases; bases outside gene matches: 3. The CDR3 loop reads CASSQAGDSSGNTIYF. Here the CDR3 DNA reads TGCGCCAGCAGCCAAGCGGGGGACAGCTCTGGAAACACCATATATTTT.

The gene calls are TRBV27 and TRBJ1-2; D unclear. This CDR3 spans 14 amino acids. V lost 2 bases, J lost 6 bases, and 13 bases lay in between. Looked up from germline, CDR1 is MNHEY and CDR2 is SMNVEV (reference sequence). The CDR3 region is CASSLSWGGDGYTF. The CDR3 DNA reads as TGTGCCAGCAGTTTAAGCTGGGGAGGTGATGGCTACACCTTC.

The chain recombines TRBV10-3 with TRBJ1-1; D not certain. Germline assignment: CDR1 ENHRY and CDR2 SYGVKD. There are 11 residues in the CDR3. V was cut by 8 bases and J by 7 bases, with 11 bases left in between. DNA of the CDR3: TGTGCCATCGGGAGAGGGTATGAAGCTTTCTTT. As protein: CAIGRGYEAFF.

This clone has just one count. This chain links TRBV5-1 with TRBJ2-3, with TRBD2 as a possible D gene (7 bases). V was trimmed by 0 bases and J by 6 bases, leaving 20 bases between them. Germline CDR1 SGHRS, CDR2 YFSETQ. This CDR3 has 17 amino acids. DNA of the CDR3: TGCGCCAGCAGCTTGGGAGTCGGGGGGCCCCGGGGGGATACGCAGTATTTT. Encoded protein: CASSLGVGGPRGDTQYF.

This chain joins TRBV27 and TRBJ1-1; D unresolved. V was shortened by 6 bases and J by 2 bases, with 10 bases between the two germline ends. Per germline, CDR1 MNHEY and CDR2 SMNVEV (reference sequence). This CDR3 is built from 13 residues. The CDR3 reads CASSLSPNTEAFF. CDR3 in DNA: TGTGCCAGCAGCCTATCCCCTAACACTGAAGCTTTCTTT.

The chain couples TRBV30 to TRBJ2-6; possible D gene TRBD2, 7 bases. The CDR3 contains 15 residues. The ends were cut back, 0 bases at V and 10 bases at J, with 16 bases in the middle. Germline V gene sequence: CDR1 GTSNPN, CDR2 SVGIG (reference sequence). The CDR3 coding sequence is TGTGCCTGGAGTGTACGGGGGGCCCCTCCTAACGTCCTGACTTTC. It specifies CAWSVRGAPPNVLTF.

This chain links TRBV28 with TRBJ1-1; tentatively, D is TRBD1 (5 bases). From germline, CDR1 is MDHEN and CDR2 SYDVKM. Trimming left V 8 bases short and J 1 base short, with 11 bases between. This CDR3 spans 13 amino acids. In nucleotides, the CDR3 is TGTGCCAGCTCCGACAGAACGAACACTGAAGCTTTCTTT. Its translation is CASSDRTNTEAFF.

This clone was counted a single time. This chain joins TRBV27 and TRBJ2-1; D ambiguous. CDR1 and CDR2 (germline): MNHEY, SMNVEV (reference sequence). This CDR3 is built from 12 residues. The V and J ends lost 10 bases and 3 bases respectively, with 10 bases between them. The CDR3: CATTTGYNEQFF. CDR3 nucleotides: TGTGCCACCACGACTGGCTACAATGAGCAGTTCTTC.

This sequence joins TRBV7-3 and TRBJ2-5; no firm D call. Trimming removed 1 base at V and 0 bases at J, with 9 bases between. The CDR3 runs to 15 residues. CDR1 SGHTA and CDR2 FQGTGA come from the germline V gene. For the CDR3, the DNA is TGTGCCAGCAGCTTAATGGGCCAGGACCAAGAGACCCAGTACTTC. This gives the protein CASSLMGQDQETQYF. The full variable domain, with the rest looked up from reference TRBV7-3 and TRBJ2-5, is GAGVSQTPSNKVTEKGKYVELRCDPISGHTALYWYRQSLGQGPEFLIYFQGTGAADDSGLPNDRFFAVRPEGSVSTLKIQRTERGDSAVYLCASSLMGQDQETQYFGPGTRLLVL.

V gene TRBV30 combines with J gene TRBJ2-1; possibly TRBD2 for D (5 bases). V gave up 2 bases and J gave up 0 bases, with 14 bases separating them. Per the germline V gene, CDR1 is GTSNPN and CDR2 is SVGIG (reference sequence). The CDR3 consists of 16 residues. This CDR3 is CAWSRRGLSSYNEQFF. In nucleotides, the CDR3 is TGTGCCTGGAGTCGGCGAGGGCTTAGCTCCTACAATGAGCAGTTCTTC. Looking up the rest from reference TRBV30 and TRBJ2-1 gives the full variable domain: SQTIHQWPATLVQPVGSPLSLECTVEGTSNPNLYWYRQAAGRGLQLLFYSVGIGQISSEVPQNLSASRPQDRQFILSSKKLLLSDSGFYLCAWSRRGLSSYNEQFFGPGTRLTVL.

The CDR3 spells CASKGVGSSYNEQFF. The DNA for the CDR3 is TGTGCCAGTAAAGGTGTGGGCAGCTCCTACAATGAGCAGTTCTTC. The V gene is TRBV19, the J gene TRBJ2-1; D is uncertain. This CDR3 comprises 15 residues. V was shortened by 7 bases and J by 0 bases, with 13 bases between the two germline ends. Looked up from germline, CDR1 is LNHDA and CDR2 is SQIVND (reference sequence).

This clone was recorded only once. The V and J genes are TRBV2 and TRBJ2-1; 14 bases match TRBD2. V shed 6 bases, J shed 7 bases, and the junction held 2 bases outside the gene matches. The CDR3 sequence is 14 residues long. Germline-derived CDR1 and CDR2 are SNHLY and FYNNEI. The CDR3 nucleotides read TGTGCCAGCAGGGGGACTAGCGGGAGTAATGAGCAGTTCTTC. Protein: CASRGTSGSNEQFF.